A single sample is the source of the 26 T cell receptor beta chains below, sequenced in a study of blood T cells in healthy people across ages (dated by TCRdb to the mid-2010s). Receptor amplification or capture employed 5' RACE. The sequencer was an Illumina HiSeq 2500. A second 7 to 11 cycle PCR used a sample-barcoded 5' primer and a J-beta primer mix. TCRdb reworked the public reads: Q25 trimming with fastp, MiXCR clone assembly, productive beta chains retained. CDR3 protein duplicates are merged, each entry listing the most common genes and DNA. Recorded for this sample are approximately 320,000 distinct CDR3 sequences; around 27% of them occurred a single time. The top ten clones comprise 25% to 30% of the sample. The sample taken for sequencing was blood. The receptors were gathered from a woman in her 70s in good health.

A word on this clonotype: One junction end does not reproduce the germline sequence, and a read error may be involved. The V gene is TRBV29-1, the J gene TRBJ1-1, with D hard to call. CDR1 and CDR2 from the germline V gene are SQVTM and ANQGSEA. CDR3 size: 10 residues. The CDR3 sequence is CSAATEEATF. DNA for the CDR3: TGCAGCGCCGCTACAGAGGAGGCTACGTTT.

This chain links TRBV12-3 or TRBV12-4 with TRBJ2-1; D tentatively reads TRBD1 or TRBD2 (5 bases each). The CDR3 consists of 17 residues. Trimming removed 6 bases at V and 7 bases at J, with 25 bases between. CDR3 DNA sequence: TGTGCCAGCAGGTCCTCAAGTGGGACGCATAGTCGGAATGAGCAGTTCTTC. Protein product: CASRSSSGTHSRNEQFF.

In nucleotides, the CDR3 is TGTGCCAGCAGCTTTATGATCTGCTCAACTAATGAAAAACTGTTTTTT. Translating gives CASSFMICSTNEKLFF. The rearrangement uses TRBV13 and TRBJ1-4; D gene ambiguous. V shed 3 bases and J shed 0 bases, with 11 bases lying between them. The CDR3 has 16 amino acids. Germline values: CDR1 PRHDT, CDR2 FYEKMQ (reference sequence).

This clonotype turned up a few times. Germline is not matched at one junction end, which may reflect a read error. The chain recombines TRBV2 with TRBJ2-3; 8 nucleotides line up with TRBD2. Per germline, CDR1 SNHLY and CDR2 FYNNEI. The CDR3 runs to 12 residues. In DNA, the CDR3 is TGCGCCAGCAGTGCGACTAGCGTTATTAAGTATTTT. Its translation is CASSATSVIKYF. Complete variable domain (other parts from reference TRBV2 and TRBJ2-3): EPEVTQTPSHQVTQMGQEVILRCVPISNHLYFYWYRQILGQKVEFLVSFYNNEISEKSEIFDDQFSVERPDGSNFTLKIRSTKLEDSAMYFCASSATSVIKYFGPGTRLTVL.

This chain links TRBV4-2 with TRBJ1-5; no clear D. This CDR3 is 15 amino acids long. V shed 4 bases and J shed 2 bases, with 12 bases lying between them. The germline gives CDR1 LGHNA, CDR2 YNFKEQ. Here the CDR3 reads CASSLGSGGNQPQHF. The CDR3, as DNA: TGTGCCAGCAGCCTCGGGTCTGGCGGCAATCAGCCCCAGCATTTT.

This clonotype was detected only a few times. The rearrangement uses TRBV24-1 and TRBJ1-5; D is uncertain. The length of the CDR3 is 13 residues. Trimming stripped 4 bases from V and 7 bases from J, with 10 bases between. Germline V gene lookup returns CDR1 KGHDR and CDR2 SFDVKD. The CDR3 DNA reads TGTGCCACCAGTGACCCCCCGGGCCAGCCCCAGCATTTT. Translation: CATSDPPGQPQHF.

The chain employs TRBV3-1 and TRBJ1-2; 11 nucleotides agree with TRBD1. Looked up from germline, CDR1 is LGHDT and CDR2 is YNNKEL (reference sequence). J gave up 3 bases and V 3 bases, and 3 bases lay outside the gene matches. The CDR3 has 15 amino acids. DNA of the CDR3: TGTGCCAGCAGCCATGGACAGGGGGCCCACTATGGCTACACCTTC. Residues: CASSHGQGAHYGYTF. Complete variable domain (other parts from reference TRBV3-1 and TRBJ1-2): DTAVSQTPKYLVTQMGNDKSIKCEQNLGHDTMYWYKQDSKKFLKIMFSYNNKELIINETVPNRFSPKSPDKAHLNLHINSLELGDSAVYFCASSHGQGAHYGYTFGSGTRLTVV.

This clonotype was counted between two and nine times. This rearrangement joins TRBV4-3 to TRBJ2-3, with 11 bases identical to TRBD2. V dropped 0 bases and J dropped 3; count of bases not matched to a gene: 5. CDR1 LGHNA and CDR2 YSLEER come from the germline V gene. The CDR3 contains 17 residues. This CDR3 reads CASSQDWRTSGTDTQYF. CDR3 nucleotides: TGCGCCAGCAGCCAAGATTGGCGGACTAGCGGGACAGATACGCAGTATTTT.

Only a few counts were recorded for this clonotype. The genes are TRBV5-1 and TRBJ1-2; D is perhaps TRBD1 (6 bases). The length of the CDR3 is 14 residues. The V gene lost 2 bases and the J gene lost 5 bases, with 13 bases spanning the gap. Per the germline V gene, CDR1 is SGHRS and CDR2 is YFSETQ. The CDR3 DNA reads TGCGCCAGCAGCTTAGGACAGCCGACTTATGGCTACACCTTC. Encoded protein: CASSLGQPTYGYTF.

This chain connects TRBV20-1 to TRBJ1-6; D might be TRBD1 (6 bases). Germline assignment: CDR1 DFQATT and CDR2 SNEGSKA (reference sequence). Trimming shortened V by 4 bases and J by 7 bases, and 11 bases separated the two germline ends. This CDR3 has 13 amino acids. CDR3 bases: TGCAGTGCTAAGGACAGTTCCAATTCACCCCTCCACTTT. It encodes CSAKDSSNSPLHF.

This clonotype occurred once. The chain joins TRBV5-1 to TRBJ2-7; 8 bases are shared with TRBD1. V gave up 4 bases and J gave up 3 bases; unmatched junction bases: 6. CDR1 SGHRS and CDR2 YFSETQ come from the germline V gene. CDR3 length equals 14 residues. This CDR3 reads CASSTMTGDYEQYF. CDR3 in DNA: TGCGCCAGCAGCACCATGACAGGGGACTACGAGCAGTACTTC.

The chain has TRBV9 and TRBJ2-5; D possibly uses TRBD1 or TRBD2 (7 bases each). Germline loops: CDR1 SGDLS, CDR2 YYNGEE. The CDR3 is 14 residues long. V was trimmed by 1 base and J by 3 bases, leaving 10 bases between them. The CDR3 DNA sequence: TGTGCCAGCAGCGTACAGGGGGGGAAAGAGACCCAGTACTTC. Its translation: CASSVQGGKETQYF.

The chain joins TRBV3-1 to TRBJ2-5; no definite D call. The end of the DNA is better explained by TRBJ2-7, so the J call may be wrong. The CDR3 has 14 amino acids. The germline V gene has CDR1 LGHDT and CDR2 YNNKEL (reference sequence). CDR3 DNA: TGTGCCAGCAGCCAGGCGGTTCTGGCCTACGAGCAGTACTTC. It encodes CASSQAVLAYEQYF.

This clonotype was counted only a few times. The chain has TRBV29-1 and TRBJ1-2, with D unclear. The CDR3 extends over 13 amino acids. Looked up from germline, CDR1 is SQVTM and CDR2 is ANQGSEA. V lost 2 bases to trimming and J lost 8 bases, with 15 bases between them. In DNA, the CDR3 is TGCAGCGTTGAAACGGTCCAATTGCGAGGCTACACCTTC. This sequence encodes CSVETVQLRGYTF.

This clonotype appeared a few times. This chain connects TRBV11-2 to TRBJ2-7; 7 bases match TRBD1. Judging by the DNA end, TRBJ2-5 fits better; the J call may be wrong. Germline V gene data show CDR1 as SGHAT and CDR2 as FQNNGV. The CDR3 has 16 amino acids. The CDR3 region is CASSAPGTANQETQYF. CDR3 sequence (DNA): TGTGCCAGCAGCGCTCCCGGGACAGCGAACCAAGAGACCCAGTACTTC.

This clonotype was detected ten times or more. Written as DNA, the CDR3 is TGTGCCAGCAGTTTGAGACGCGGGATTGGCACAGATACGCAGTATTTT. Protein: CASSLRRGIGTDTQYF. This chain joins TRBV27 and TRBJ2-3; a weak D match, TRBD2 (6 bases). The V end lost 3 bases, the J end lost 1 base, and 14 bases lay between the germline ends. The CDR3 extends over 16 amino acids. The germline CDR1 and CDR2 sequences are MNHEY and SMNVEV (reference sequence).

This clonotype was seen a few times. The chain employs TRBV3-1 and TRBJ1-1; D is perhaps TRBD1 (6 bases). Germline V gene sequence: CDR1 LGHDT, CDR2 YNNKEL (reference sequence). The CDR3 covers 15 residues. V was pared by 2 bases and J by 3 bases, with 13 bases between. The CDR3 here is CASSQIIGGDTEAFF. In nucleotides, the CDR3 is TGTGCCAGCAGCCAAATCATAGGGGGGGACACTGAAGCTTTCTTT.

V usage is TRBV6-5 and J usage is TRBJ1-1; D perhaps matches TRBD1 (6 bases). This CDR3 has 11 amino acids. Trimming stripped 6 bases from V and 6 bases from J, with 8 bases between. From germline, CDR1 is MNHEY and CDR2 SVGAGI. CDR3 bases: TGTGCCAGCAGGAACAGGGCTGAAGCTTTCTTT. Amino acids: CASRNRAEAFF.

This clonotype appeared a few times. This CDR3 is CASSPNQRETQYF. CDR3 DNA sequence: TGTGCCAGCTCACCGAACCAACGGGAGACCCAGTACTTC. The chain carries TRBV18 and TRBJ2-5, with D unclear. Trimming pared 3 bases from V and 5 bases from J, leaving 10 bases between. The germline CDR1 and CDR2 sequences are KGHSH and LQKENI. CDR3 length: 13 amino acids.

This clonotype was detected ten times or more. Because the CDR3 is missing its conserved closing phenylalanine or tryptophan, this is likely a read error. The limits of the CDR3 on the DNA are not certain, so only TCRdb's listed CDR3 is given. The chain employs TRBV29-1 and TRBJ2-1; the table calls TRBD1, which could not be checked here. Looked up from germline, CDR1 is SQVTM and CDR2 is ANQGSEA. The CDR3 region is 8 residues in length, termini included. CDR3 protein: CSVEGGQS.

The CDR3 is CASSPQYATNEKLFF. CDR3 DNA: TGTGCCAGCAGCCCCCAGTATGCAACTAATGAAAAACTGTTTTTT. The genes are TRBV7-8 and TRBJ1-4; D not resolved. Looked up from germline, CDR1 is SGHVS and CDR2 is FQNEAQ. This CDR3 has 15 residues. Trimming took 5 bases from V and 0 from J, leaving 10 bases between them. The full variable domain, completed using reference TRBV7-8 and TRBJ1-4, is GAGVSQSPRYKVAKRGQDVALRCDPISGHVSLFWYQQALGQGPEFLTYFQNEAQLDKSGLPSDRFFAERPEGSVSTLKIQRTQQEDSAVYLCASSPQYATNEKLFFGSGTQLSVL.

The rearrangement links TRBV20-1 to TRBJ2-5; D tentatively reads TRBD1 or TRBD2 (6 bases each). Germline lookup yields CDR1 DFQATT and CDR2 SNEGSKA (reference sequence). The CDR3 spans 11 residues. V shed 7 bases and J shed 4 bases, with 10 bases lying between them. CDR3 coding DNA: TGCAGTGTCGGGGGCCCAGAGACCCAGTACTTC. This translates into CSVGGPETQYF.

The chain has TRBV5-6 and TRBJ2-3, with 9 bases that match TRBD1. The CDR3 totals 14 residues. Germline CDR1 and CDR2: SGHDT and YYEEEE. The ends lost 2 bases at V and 5 bases at J; junction bases unmatched: 3. DNA of the CDR3: TGTGCCAGCAGCTTAGGGACAGGGCTAGATACGCAGTATTTT. Amino acids: CASSLGTGLDTQYF.

The table lists this clonotype with a count of one. A much larger clone differs from this one at a single base, so this may be a read error. The chain has TRBV10-3 and TRBJ1-4; 9 bases align to TRBD1. V was clipped by 0 bases and J by 9 bases; unmatched bases: 11. Germline V gives CDR1 ENHRY, CDR2 SYGVKD. CDR3 size: 17 residues. CDR3 amino acids: CAISESTGQGTSKKLFF. The CDR3 DNA sequence: TGTGCCATCAGTGAGTCAACGGGACAGGGTACTAGCAAAAAACTGTTTTTT.

In the case of this clonotype: A much larger clone is a single base away; this may be a read error. The V and J genes are TRBV7-8 and TRBJ2-3; no definite D call. Germline V CDR1 and CDR2: SGHVS, FQNEAQ. Trimming shortened V by 3 bases and J by 6 bases, and 16 bases separated the two germline ends. The CDR3 totals 15 residues. The DNA for the CDR3 is TGTGCCAGCAGCTTCAGGACCGATGAAGCGGATACGCAGTATTTT. This translates into CASSFRTDEADTQYF.

This clonotype occurred many times. J is TRBJ2-1 and V is TRBV6-6; tentatively, D is TRBD1 (5 bases). CDR3 length: 16 residues. The germline V and J ends were trimmed by 2 bases and 2 bases, with 13 bases remaining between them. Germline loops: CDR1 MNHNY, CDR2 SVGAGI (reference sequence). The CDR3 region is CASSYARQPTYNEQFF. CDR3 coding DNA: TGTGCCAGCAGTTACGCCCGACAGCCGACCTACAATGAGCAGTTCTTC.